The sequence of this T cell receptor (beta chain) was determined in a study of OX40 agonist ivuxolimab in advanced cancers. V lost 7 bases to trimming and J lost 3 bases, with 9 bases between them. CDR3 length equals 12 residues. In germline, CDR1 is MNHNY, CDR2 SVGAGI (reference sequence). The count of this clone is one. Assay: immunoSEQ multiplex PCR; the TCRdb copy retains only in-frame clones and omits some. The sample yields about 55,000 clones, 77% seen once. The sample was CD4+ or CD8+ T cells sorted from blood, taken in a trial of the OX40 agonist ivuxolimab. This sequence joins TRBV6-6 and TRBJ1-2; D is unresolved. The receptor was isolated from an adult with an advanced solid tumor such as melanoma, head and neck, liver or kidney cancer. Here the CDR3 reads CASKSPHYGYTF. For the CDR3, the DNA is TGTGCCAGCAAATCCCCTCACTATGGCTACACCTTC.